A selection of T cell receptor beta chains follows, all from one sample in a study of OX40 agonist ivuxolimab in advanced cancers. Profiling relied on immunoSEQ multiplex PCR, and the TCRdb table lists in-frame clones only, not all of them. The table includes more than 75,000 clones, approximately 91% detected once. Material: CD4+ or CD8+ T cells sorted from blood, obtained in a trial of the OX40 agonist ivuxolimab. The receptors were gathered from an adult with an advanced solid tumor such as melanoma, head and neck, liver or kidney cancer. Each CDR3 is given with its conserved first and last residue. The D gene is left open where the match is weak. Clone size, where shown, is once, few, many, or a class for clones that have expanded.

clone_size: NA
j_call: TRBJ2-1
v_call: TRBV11-2
d_call: NA
cdr3_nt: TGTGCCAGCAGCTTAGGCGGGACGTCTTACAGTGAGCAGTTCTTC
cdr3_aa: CASSLGGTSYSEQFF

clone_size: NA
j_call: TRBJ2-3
v_call: TRBV7-9
d_call: NA
cdr3_nt: TGTGCCAGCAGCTCATGGGCTCGCGATACGCAGTATTTT
cdr3_aa: CASSSWARDTQYF

clone_size: once
j_call: TRBJ1-1
v_call: TRBV7-2
d_call: TRBD1
cdr3_nt: TGTGCCAGCAGCTCGGGACAGAAGGGGGCTGCTTTCTTT
cdr3_aa: CASSSGQKGAAFF

clone_size: NA
j_call: TRBJ1-5
v_call: TRBV6-1
d_call: TRBD1
cdr3_nt: TGTGCCAGCGGGACAGGGGAAAGCGGTCAGCCCCAGCATTTT
cdr3_aa: CASGTGESGQPQHF

clone_size: NA
j_call: TRBJ2-1
v_call: TRBV25-1
d_call: NA
cdr3_nt: TGTGCCAGCAGTGAATTATCGGGATCCTACAATGAGCAGTTCTTC
cdr3_aa: CASSELSGSYNEQFF

clone_size: NA
j_call: TRBJ2-5
v_call: TRBV7-6
d_call: NA
cdr3_nt: TGTGCCAGCAGCCCGGAGCTCCAAGAGACCCAGTACTTC
cdr3_aa: CASSPELQETQYF

clone_size: NA
j_call: TRBJ2-3
v_call: TRBV5-1
d_call: NA
cdr3_nt: TGCGCCAGCAGCTTCTTAGATACGCAGTATTTT
cdr3_aa: CASSFLDTQYF

clone_size: NA
j_call: TRBJ2-2
v_call: TRBV7-2
d_call: NA
cdr3_nt: TGTGCCAGCAGCTTAGGAGTTTCAAGCCCCGGGGAGCTGTTTTTT
cdr3_aa: CASSLGVSSPGELFF

clone_size: NA
j_call: TRBJ2-3
v_call: TRBV7-8
d_call: NA
cdr3_nt: TGTGCCAGCACCAGACCTCCGCGGCGACTTACTAGCACAGATACGCAGTATTTT
cdr3_aa: CASTRPPRRLTSTDTQYF

clone_size: NA
j_call: TRBJ1-2
v_call: TRBV7-2
d_call: NA
cdr3_nt: TGTGCCAGCAGCTTAGATAACTATGGCTACACCTTC
cdr3_aa: CASSLDNYGYTF

clone_size: NA
j_call: TRBJ1-2
v_call: TRBV5-4
d_call: NA
cdr3_nt: TGTGCCAGCAGCTTGCAGGCGAACTATGGCTACACCTTC
cdr3_aa: CASSLQANYGYTF

clone_size: NA
j_call: TRBJ2-2
v_call: TRBV7-9
d_call: NA
cdr3_nt: TGTGCCAGCAGCTTAGGGGCCCTTCGCAGGGTCAACACCGGGGAGCTGTTTTTT
cdr3_aa: CASSLGALRRVNTGELFF

clone_size: once
j_call: TRBJ2-1
v_call: TRBV5-4
d_call: NA
cdr3_nt: TGTGCCAGCAAACCGGCCGGGGGCAATGAGCAGTTCTTC
cdr3_aa: CASKPAGGNEQFF

clone_size: NA
j_call: TRBJ2-2
v_call: TRBV7-9
d_call: NA
cdr3_nt: TGTGCCAGCAGCTTGAGGAACACCGGGGAGCTGTTTTTT
cdr3_aa: CASSLRNTGELFF

clone_size: NA
j_call: TRBJ1-2
v_call: TRBV28
d_call: TRBD1
cdr3_nt: TGTGCCAGCCTTTACCGGGACAGGGACTATGGCTACACCTTC
cdr3_aa: CASLYRDRDYGYTF

clone_size: NA
j_call: TRBJ2-1
v_call: TRBV29-1
d_call: NA
cdr3_nt: TGCAGCGTTCAGGGCGGGGACAGCCACAATGAGCAGTTCTTC
cdr3_aa: CSVQGGDSHNEQFF

clone_size: once
j_call: TRBJ1-5
v_call: TRBV7-6
d_call: TRBD1
cdr3_nt: TGTGCCAGCAGCGCCGGGACAGGGAACCCCCAGCATTTT
cdr3_aa: CASSAGTGNPQHF

clone_size: NA
j_call: TRBJ2-5
v_call: TRBV5-6
d_call: TRBD1
cdr3_nt: TGTGCCAGCAGCCAAGGACAGGGGGCCTGGGAGACCCAGTACTTC
cdr3_aa: CASSQGQGAWETQYF

clone_size: few
j_call: TRBJ2-1
v_call: TRBV19
d_call: TRBD2
cdr3_nt: TGTGCCAGTATGGGAGGGACTAGCGGGATTAGCTCCTACAATGAGCAGTTCTTC
cdr3_aa: CASMGGTSGISSYNEQFF

clone_size: NA
j_call: TRBJ1-2
v_call: TRBV25-1
d_call: NA
cdr3_nt: TGTGCCAGCAGCACCTCATGGAGCGGCTACACCTTC
cdr3_aa: CASSTSWSGYTF

clone_size: NA
j_call: TRBJ2-1
v_call: TRBV19
d_call: TRBD2
cdr3_nt: TGTGCCAGTAGTATGATACAGAGCTCGGGGGGTGAGCAGTTCTTC
cdr3_aa: CASSMIQSSGGEQFF

clone_size: few
j_call: TRBJ2-5
v_call: TRBV5-1
d_call: NA
cdr3_nt: TGCGCCAGCACCCTAGGGGCTGGGGAGACCCAGTACTTC
cdr3_aa: CASTLGAGETQYF

clone_size: NA
j_call: TRBJ1-1
v_call: TRBV7-2
d_call: NA
cdr3_nt: TGTGCCAGCAGCCTCCCCACCTTGAACACTGAAGCTTTCTTT
cdr3_aa: CASSLPTLNTEAFF

clone_size: NA
j_call: TRBJ1-4
v_call: TRBV9
d_call: TRBD1
cdr3_nt: TGTGCCAGCAGCGTAGGACAGGGGAATGAAAAACTGTTTTTT
cdr3_aa: CASSVGQGNEKLFF

clone_size: once
j_call: TRBJ1-1
v_call: TRBV6-1
d_call: NA
cdr3_nt: TGTGCCAGCAGTTCTGGGGGGATGAACACTGAAGCTTTCTTT
cdr3_aa: CASSSGGMNTEAFF

clone_size: NA
j_call: TRBJ1-5
v_call: TRBV6-6
d_call: NA
cdr3_nt: TGTGCCAGCAGTTCGACCGCCAGCAATCAGCCCCAGCATTTT
cdr3_aa: CASSSTASNQPQHF

clone_size: NA
j_call: TRBJ1-5
v_call: TRBV28
d_call: TRBD1
cdr3_nt: TGTGCCAGCAGTTTAATGGACAGGGAACAGCCCCAGCATTTT
cdr3_aa: CASSLMDREQPQHF

clone_size: NA
j_call: TRBJ1-6
v_call: TRBV19
d_call: TRBD1
cdr3_nt: TGTGCCAGTAGTATCCCAGGGGGCCGATCACCCCTCCACTTT
cdr3_aa: CASSIPGGRSPLHF

clone_size: NA
j_call: TRBJ2-7
v_call: TRBV6-5
d_call: NA
cdr3_nt: TGTGCCAGCAGTTACCAGAGCTACGAGCAGTACTTC
cdr3_aa: CASSYQSYEQYF

clone_size: NA
j_call: TRBJ2-1
v_call: TRBV25-1
d_call: TRBD2
cdr3_nt: TGTGCCAGCAGTGAATGGTCTAGCGGGAGGGCAGGGAACAATGAGCAGTTCTTC
cdr3_aa: CASSEWSSGRAGNNEQFF

clone_size: NA
j_call: TRBJ2-7
v_call: TRBV5-1
d_call: NA
cdr3_nt: TGCGCCAGCAGCTCCCCCTCGGACGTCGAACGGCAGTACTTC
cdr3_aa: CASSSPSDVERQYF

clone_size: NA
j_call: TRBJ1-1
v_call: TRBV19
d_call: TRBD1
cdr3_nt: TGTGCCAGTACCTCACAGGGGGCGCACACTGAAGCTTTCTTT
cdr3_aa: CASTSQGAHTEAFF

clone_size: few
j_call: TRBJ1-2
v_call: TRBV5-1
d_call: NA
cdr3_nt: TGCGCCAGCAGGACCGGGTCCTACTATGGCTACACCTTC
cdr3_aa: CASRTGSYYGYTF

clone_size: NA
j_call: TRBJ1-4
v_call: TRBV5-8
d_call: NA
cdr3_nt: TGTGCCAGCAGCTTGAGCACGACAGCAACTAATGAAAAACTGTTTTTT
cdr3_aa: CASSLSTTATNEKLFF

clone_size: NA
j_call: TRBJ1-4
v_call: TRBV6-1
d_call: NA
cdr3_nt: TGTGCCAGCAGTGAAAGTGGTCGGTATAATGAAAAACTGTTTTTT
cdr3_aa: CASSESGRYNEKLFF

clone_size: NA
j_call: TRBJ1-3
v_call: TRBV11-2
d_call: NA
cdr3_nt: TGTGCCAGCAGCCATGCCTCTGGAAACACCATATATTTT
cdr3_aa: CASSHASGNTIYF

clone_size: NA
j_call: TRBJ2-3
v_call: TRBV18
d_call: NA
cdr3_nt: TGTGCCAGCTCACCACCTTCGGCCGGGTTAGGAGGAGGTCCCACAGATACGCAGTATTTT
cdr3_aa: CASSPPSAGLGGGPTDTQYF

clone_size: NA
j_call: TRBJ2-3
v_call: TRBV5-1
d_call: NA
cdr3_nt: TGCGCCAGCAGCTTGGGTCGTAATACGGGAGGCACAGATACGCAGTATTTT
cdr3_aa: CASSLGRNTGGTDTQYF

clone_size: NA
j_call: TRBJ2-7
v_call: TRBV5-1
d_call: TRBD1
cdr3_nt: TGCGCCAGCAGCCTAGGGACAGCTATTGGCGAGCAGTACTTC
cdr3_aa: CASSLGTAIGEQYF

clone_size: NA
j_call: TRBJ1-1
v_call: TRBV28
d_call: NA
cdr3_nt: TGTGCCAGCAGCAAGGCTGGGGCTGAAGCTTTCTTT
cdr3_aa: CASSKAGAEAFF

clone_size: once
j_call: TRBJ1-1
v_call: TRBV7-9
d_call: TRBD1
cdr3_nt: TGTGCCAGCAGCCTCCAGGGGGCGCATCGGACTGAAGCTTTCTTT
cdr3_aa: CASSLQGAHRTEAFF

clone_size: NA
j_call: TRBJ2-3
v_call: TRBV7-9
d_call: TRBD2
cdr3_nt: TGTGCCAGCAGCTCCGAGCGGGAGCGGACAGATACGCAGTATTTT
cdr3_aa: CASSSERERTDTQYF

clone_size: once
j_call: TRBJ2-3
v_call: TRBV5-1
d_call: NA
cdr3_nt: TGCGCCAGCAGCGTGGATAGTACAGATACGCAGTATTTT
cdr3_aa: CASSVDSTDTQYF

clone_size: few
j_call: TRBJ2-3
v_call: TRBV11-3
d_call: TRBD2
cdr3_nt: TGTGCCAGCAGCTCAGGACGGACTAGCGACAGCACAGATACGCAGTATTTT
cdr3_aa: CASSSGRTSDSTDTQYF

clone_size: NA
j_call: TRBJ2-1
v_call: TRBV6-5
d_call: NA
cdr3_nt: TGTGCCAGCAGTCCGAGGGTGGGGGAGCGGAATGAGCAGTTCTTC
cdr3_aa: CASSPRVGERNEQFF

clone_size: NA
j_call: TRBJ1-4
v_call: TRBV2
d_call: NA
cdr3_nt: TGTGCCAGTGGCCCTTGGTCCGCAACTAATGAAAAACTGTTTTTT
cdr3_aa: CASGPWSATNEKLFF

clone_size: NA
j_call: TRBJ1-5
v_call: TRBV10-2
d_call: NA
cdr3_nt: TGCGCCAGCAGTGCGGGACTTGACAATCAGCCCCAGCATTTT
cdr3_aa: CASSAGLDNQPQHF

clone_size: NA
j_call: TRBJ1-5
v_call: TRBV11-2
d_call: NA
cdr3_nt: TGTGCCAGCAGCCCCGGGTACAACAATCAGCCCCAGCATTTT
cdr3_aa: CASSPGYNNQPQHF

clone_size: NA
j_call: TRBJ2-5
v_call: TRBV9
d_call: NA
cdr3_nt: TGTGCCAGCAGTGGGGGAGCGGAACCCCAAGAGACCCAGTACTTC
cdr3_aa: CASSGGAEPQETQYF

clone_size: NA
j_call: TRBJ1-4
v_call: TRBV14
d_call: NA
cdr3_nt: TGTGCCAGCAGCCAGAGCCAGGGTTGGAGCGAAAAACTGTTTTTT
cdr3_aa: CASSQSQGWSEKLFF

clone_size: NA
j_call: TRBJ1-1
v_call: TRBV28
d_call: NA
cdr3_nt: TGTGCCAGCAGTTATGTGGAGGGGACCCGGGCTTTCTTT
cdr3_aa: CASSYVEGTRAFF

clone_size: NA
j_call: TRBJ1-2
v_call: TRBV28
d_call: NA
cdr3_nt: TGTGCCAGCAGTTTAAAGGCGAGTGGCTACACCTTC
cdr3_aa: CASSLKASGYTF

clone_size: NA
j_call: TRBJ2-3
v_call: TRBV2
d_call: NA
cdr3_nt: TGTGCCAGCAGCGGAGTAATCCGCACAGATACGCAGTATTTT
cdr3_aa: CASSGVIRTDTQYF

clone_size: few
j_call: TRBJ1-4
v_call: TRBV10-3
d_call: TRBD1
cdr3_nt: TGTGCCATCAGTGATTCGGGGACAGGGGGTTCAGGGGAAAAACTGTTTTTT
cdr3_aa: CAISDSGTGGSGEKLFF

clone_size: NA
j_call: TRBJ1-3
v_call: TRBV30
d_call: NA
cdr3_nt: TGTGCCTGGAGTCGAGGGGTACCGGGAAACACCATATATTTT
cdr3_aa: CAWSRGVPGNTIYF

clone_size: NA
j_call: TRBJ1-1
v_call: TRBV28
d_call: TRBD1
cdr3_nt: TGTGCCAGCAGTTTATCTCCTTATGGGGTGGACAGGGGCGTCACTGAAGCTTTCTTT
cdr3_aa: CASSLSPYGVDRGVTEAFF

clone_size: NA
j_call: TRBJ1-2
v_call: TRBV5-1
d_call: TRBD1
cdr3_nt: TGCGCCAGCAGTATGGGACAGGGGTACTATGGCTACACCTTC
cdr3_aa: CASSMGQGYYGYTF

clone_size: NA
j_call: TRBJ2-1
v_call: TRBV27
d_call: TRBD2
cdr3_nt: TGTGCCAGCAGCTCCGGGACTAGCGGGAATTACAATGAGCAGTTCTTC
cdr3_aa: CASSSGTSGNYNEQFF

clone_size: NA
j_call: TRBJ2-1
v_call: TRBV9
d_call: TRBD2
cdr3_nt: TGTGCCAGCAGCATGAGACTAGCGGGGTACAATGAGCAGTTCTTC
cdr3_aa: CASSMRLAGYNEQFF